The rows below give T cell receptor beta chains drawn from one sample of a study of blood T cell repertoires in COVID-19. TCRdb's table, derived via immunoSEQ multiplex PCR, lists solely in-frame clones and lacks some. The sample lists tens of thousands of clones; about 74% were seen once. The sequenced material came from peripheral blood. The source is a man aged 65-85 years with COVID-19, enrolled during active disease. Each CDR3 is given with its conserved first and last residue. Fields, in order: J gene, D gene, V gene, CDR3 protein. The D gene is left open where the match is weak.

j_gene: TRBJ1-5; d_gene: TRBD1; v_gene: TRBV28; CDR3aa: CASSPPGQGRRQPQHF
j_gene: TRBJ2-1; d_gene: TRBD2; v_gene: TRBV5-4; CDR3aa: CASSLGGTSANNEQFF
j_gene: TRBJ1-5; d_gene: NA; v_gene: TRBV5-1; CDR3aa: CASSRGMDQPQHF
j_gene: TRBJ2-3; d_gene: NA; v_gene: TRBV29-1; CDR3aa: CSSRTLTDTQYF
j_gene: TRBJ1-1; d_gene: NA; v_gene: TRBV3-1/TRBV3-2; CDR3aa: CASSQEGGVMAFF
j_gene: TRBJ2-2; d_gene: TRBD1; v_gene: TRBV18; CDR3aa: CASSTGTGGTGELFF
j_gene: TRBJ1-5; d_gene: NA; v_gene: TRBV19; CDR3aa: CASSPRRQYSNQPQHF
j_gene: TRBJ2-1; d_gene: NA; v_gene: TRBV30; CDR3aa: CAWSEEGQQFF
j_gene: TRBJ2-6; d_gene: NA; v_gene: TRBV5-1; CDR3aa: CASSLGSGTSGANVLTF
j_gene: TRBJ2-3; d_gene: TRBD2; v_gene: TRBV9; CDR3aa: CASSEGTSGKADTQYF
j_gene: TRBJ1-5; d_gene: NA; v_gene: TRBV2; CDR3aa: CASRFDSGNQPQHF
j_gene: TRBJ1-5; d_gene: TRBD1; v_gene: TRBV24-1; CDR3aa: CATSDPTGDQPQHF